The 25 T cell receptor beta chains below come from one sample, sequenced in a study of shared clonotypes between healthy human individuals. Sequenced by immunoSEQ multiplex PCR; TCRdb stores in-frame clones only, minus some. The sample consists of 700,000 or so clones, about 78% of them appearing once. Sample: memory CD4+ T cells sorted from blood. Documented subset: CD45RA-negative fraction. These TCRs come from a woman under 40 in good health.

This clone has more than one count but fewer than ten. This rearrangement joins TRBV9 to TRBJ2-3; 7 bases fit TRBD1. After removal of 2 bases from V and 2 bases from J, the junction contained 5 bases not matched to a gene. The CDR3 covers 15 residues. CDR1 is SGDLS and CDR2 is YYNGEE in the germline V gene. CDR3 coding DNA: TGTGCCAGCAGCGTCGGGGACAGTTACACAGATACGCAGTATTTT. Protein sequence: CASSVGDSYTDTQYF.

CDR3 sequence: CASSYQGLAGYNEQFF. The DNA of the CDR3 is TGTGCCAGCAGCTACCAGGGACTAGCTGGTTACAATGAGCAGTTCTTC. The J gene is TRBJ2-1, the V gene TRBV11-2, with 9 bases lining up with TRBD2. Germline loops: CDR1 SGHAT, CDR2 FQNNGV. CDR3 length: 16 residues. J was trimmed by 4 bases and V by 4 bases; bases with no gene match: 8.

The chain employs TRBV5-6 and TRBJ1-4; D not certain. V was pared by 3 bases and J by 3 bases, with 12 bases between. CDR3 length: 15 amino acids. Germline loops: CDR1 SGHDT, CDR2 YYEEEE. CDR3 coding DNA: TGTGCCAGCAGCTCACAACCCGGGCCTAATGAAAAACTGTTTTTT. Translated, it gives CASSSQPGPNEKLFF. The full variable domain, completed using reference TRBV5-6 and TRBJ1-4, is DAGVTQSPTHLIKTRGQQVTLRCSPKSGHDTVSWYQQALGQGPQFIFQYYEEEERQRGNFPDRFSGHQFPNYSSELNVNALLLGDSALYLCASSSQPGPNEKLFFGSGTQLSVL.

This clone appeared many times. The chain has TRBV5-1 and TRBJ2-5, with D hard to call. With 2 bases removed from V and 5 bases from J, the gap between germline ends came to 13 bases. Germline values: CDR1 SGHRS, CDR2 YFSETQ. This CDR3 has 14 amino acids. The CDR3, as DNA: TGCGCCAGCAGCTTTGGCTATCAGGTGGAGACCCAGTACTTC. This codes for CASSFGYQVETQYF.

A few counts support this clone. This chain connects TRBV27 to TRBJ2-1; D possibly uses TRBD1 or TRBD2 (5 bases each). Germline V gene sequence: CDR1 MNHEY, CDR2 SMNVEV (reference sequence). Between the trimmed V and J ends, which lost 5 bases and 10 bases, there was a span of 15 bases. The CDR3 spans 13 residues. The CDR3 here is CASSIPGRPEQFF. The CDR3 DNA reads as TGTGCCAGCAGTATCCCGGGACGTCCGGAGCAGTTCTTC.

This chain links TRBV7-2 with TRBJ2-5; 9 bases line up with TRBD1. Unmatched junction bases numbered 8, after V lost 1 base and J lost 5 bases. CDR3 length equals 16 residues. Germline V CDR1 and CDR2: SGHTA, FQGNSA. CDR3 sequence: CASSLVPGQGWETQYF. For the CDR3, the DNA is TGTGCCAGCAGCTTAGTACCGGGACAGGGATGGGAGACCCAGTACTTC.

This chain links TRBV25-1 with TRBJ1-3; a weak D match, TRBD1 (5 bases). The CDR3 loop spans 15 amino acids. The germline V gene encodes CDR1 MGHDK and CDR2 SYGVNS. Trimming stripped 2 bases from V and 9 bases from J, with 17 bases between. The CDR3 here is CASSELGARDGTIYF. DNA of the CDR3: TGTGCCAGCAGTGAACTAGGGGCTCGCGACGGCACCATATATTTT.

Remarks on this clone: This sample includes further DNA sequences coding for the same CDR3. The rearrangement uses TRBV28 and TRBJ2-7; TRBD2 aligns across 8 bases. CDR3 length equals 14 residues. The V and J ends lost 2 bases and 4 bases, in that order; junction bases with no gene match: 4. CDR1 and CDR2 from the germline V gene are MDHEN and SYDVKM. The chain's CDR3 is CASSLGGRTYEQYF. The CDR3 bases are TGTGCCAGCAGTTTAGGCGGGAGGACTTACGAGCAGTACTTC.

V and J are TRBV9 and TRBJ1-3; D might be TRBD1 (5 bases). Germline values: CDR1 SGDLS, CDR2 YYNGEE. The V gene lost 2 bases and the J gene lost 6 bases, with 9 bases spanning the gap. The CDR3 spans 13 residues. The CDR3 sequence is CASSVLDTNTIYF. The CDR3 DNA sequence: TGTGCCAGCAGCGTTTTGGACACAAACACCATATATTTT.

Notes on this clone: This specimen includes other DNA sequences encoding the same CDR3. The chain uses TRBV5-1 and TRBJ1-1; 7 bases fit TRBD1. Germline V gene sequence: CDR1 SGHRS, CDR2 YFSETQ. This CDR3 comprises 14 residues. The V and J ends lost 3 bases and 3 bases, in that order; junction bases with no gene match: 5. This CDR3 is CASSSGQPYTEAFF. The CDR3 bases are TGCGCCAGCAGCTCGGGACAGCCCTACACTGAAGCTTTCTTT.

The rearrangement links TRBV19 to TRBJ2-5, with D perhaps given as TRBD1 or TRBD2 (5 bases each). The J call may be in error: the DNA end matches TRBJ2-7 better. The CDR3 consists of 14 residues. The germline gives CDR1 LNHDA, CDR2 SQIVND (reference sequence). Written as DNA, the CDR3 is TGTGCCAGTAGTCTTGGGGGAAATTCCTACGAGCAGTACTTC. It is translated as CASSLGGNSYEQYF.

The chain combines TRBV6-5 with TRBJ2-7; D unclear. In germline, CDR1 is MNHEY, CDR2 SVGAGI. The CDR3 runs 15 residues. V was shortened by 6 bases and J by 9 bases, with 24 bases between the two germline ends. CDR3 nucleotide sequence: TGTGCCAGCAGCCGGACGGCCTCTTCCTATGTTCGGCAGTACTTC. Residues: CASSRTASSYVRQYF.

The V call is TRBV15, the J call TRBJ1-2; 8 bases are a match to TRBD1. Per the germline V gene, CDR1 is LNHNV and CDR2 is YYDKDF (reference sequence). The CDR3 covers 15 residues. J lost 3 bases, V lost 4 bases, and 7 bases had no gene match. CDR3: CATSKLQGGYYGYTF. The CDR3 DNA reads TGTGCCACCAGCAAACTACAGGGGGGGTACTATGGCTACACCTTC.

The gene calls are TRBV18 and TRBJ2-5, with D uncertain. Germline assignment: CDR1 KGHSH and CDR2 LQKENI. The CDR3 runs to 13 residues. Deletions cut 6 bases from V and 5 bases from J, with 13 bases between. CDR3 region: CASSPIWDETQYF. The CDR3 coding sequence is TGTGCCAGCTCCCCCATATGGGATGAGACCCAGTACTTC.

With respect to this clone: A junction boundary mismatches the germline segment, possibly from a read error. This chain uses TRBV10-3 with TRBJ2-7; a possible D gene is TRBD1 (5 bases). CDR1 ENHRY and CDR2 SYGVKD come from the germline V gene. CDR3 length equals 14 residues. For the CDR3, the DNA is TGTGCCATCAGTGAGGCAGGACAAACCTACGGGCAGTACTTC. Encoded protein: CAISEAGQTYGQYF.

As regards this clone: A far bigger clonotype differs at one base, so this is likely a read error. Additional DNA sequences in this sample encode the identical CDR3. The chain combines TRBV7-2 with TRBJ2-7; TRBD2 aligns across 7 bases. This CDR3 comprises 14 residues. Germline loops: CDR1 SGHTA, CDR2 FQGNSA. The V gene end was trimmed by 5 bases and the J gene end by 0 bases; junction bases not matched to a gene: 4. The CDR3 DNA is TGTGCCAGCAGCCTTCAGCGGGACTCCTACGAGCAGTACTTC. Translating gives CASSLQRDSYEQYF.

This rearrangement joins TRBV11-2 to TRBJ2-1; TRBD1 agrees at 9 bases. The junction had 5 bases not matched to a gene; V was cut back by 7 bases and J by 4 bases. CDR3 length equals 14 residues. Looked up from germline, CDR1 is SGHAT and CDR2 is FQNNGV. The CDR3 spells CASTDGQGYNEQFF. CDR3 coding DNA: TGTGCCAGCACTGATGGACAGGGGTACAATGAGCAGTTCTTC.

The genes are TRBV28 and TRBJ1-4; possible D gene TRBD1, 5 bases. The CDR3 is made up of 16 amino acids. CDR1 MDHEN and CDR2 SYDVKM come from the germline V gene. V was clipped by 1 base and J by 0 bases, with 9 bases between them. CDR3 DNA sequence: TGTGCCAGCAGTTTATCCGGGACCCCAACTAATGAAAAACTGTTTTTT. This encodes CASSLSGTPTNEKLFF.

The chain has TRBV10-1 and TRBJ2-2; D possibly uses TRBD1 or TRBD2 (5 bases each). V lost 0 bases and J lost 5, with 13 bases in between. This CDR3 is 16 amino acids long. Per germline, CDR1 WNHNN and CDR2 SYGVQD (reference sequence). The CDR3 loop reads CASSESMSGRTGELFF. DNA of the CDR3: TGCGCCAGCAGTGAGTCGATGTCGGGACGGACCGGGGAGCTGTTTTTT.

V and J are TRBV29-1 and TRBJ1-4; no reliable D call. This CDR3 has 13 residues. Germline CDR1 is SQVTM and CDR2 is ANQGSEA. V was pared by 4 bases and J by 0 bases, with 6 bases between. In DNA form, the CDR3 reads TGCAGCGTTGTAGACGCAACTAATGAAAAACTGTTTTTT. Protein product: CSVVDATNEKLFF.

V gene TRBV19 combines with J gene TRBJ2-7, with D hard to call. This CDR3 is built from 14 residues. V was cut by 0 bases and J by 0 bases, with 6 bases left in between. Per the germline V gene, CDR1 is LNHDA and CDR2 is SQIVND (reference sequence). The CDR3, as DNA: TGTGCCAGTAGTATAGAAGAGAGCTCCTACGAGCAGTACTTC. Protein: CASSIEESSYEQYF.

A note on this clone: The same CDR3 can be traced to other DNA sequences in this sample. The V call is TRBV5-1, the J call TRBJ1-2; D unresolved. The germline V gene encodes CDR1 SGHRS and CDR2 YFSETQ. CDR3 length: 13 residues. The germline V and J ends were trimmed by 0 bases and 3 bases, with 6 bases remaining between them. The CDR3 sequence: CASSLGGDYGYTF. CDR3 sequence (DNA): TGCGCCAGCAGCTTGGGGGGTGACTATGGCTACACCTTC.

A remark on this clone: Other DNA sequences in this sample translate to the same CDR3. This rearrangement joins TRBV5-1 to TRBJ1-1; no definite D call. Deletions cut 5 bases from V and 0 bases from J, with 8 bases between. This CDR3 spans 13 amino acids. The germline V gene has CDR1 SGHRS and CDR2 YFSETQ. The CDR3 region has the DNA TGCGCCAGCAGTGGACGGGTGAACACTGAAGCTTTCTTT. It translates to CASSGRVNTEAFF.

The chain combines TRBV15 with TRBJ2-1; the D gene is possibly TRBD1 (6 bases). V lost 2 bases to trimming and J lost 4 bases, with 9 bases between them. The CDR3 contains 14 residues. Germline lookup yields CDR1 LNHNV and CDR2 YYDKDF (reference sequence). The CDR3 coding sequence is TGTGCCACCAGCAGACAGGGGATATACAATGAGCAGTTCTTC. It codes for CATSRQGIYNEQFF.

There are many counts of this clone. Other nucleotide sequences in the sample specify the same CDR3. The chain employs TRBV19 and TRBJ2-7, with TRBD2 matching over 11 bases. The CDR3 covers 17 residues. In germline, CDR1 is LNHDA, CDR2 SQIVND (reference sequence). V dropped 1 base and J dropped 0; count of bases not matched to a gene: 5. DNA for the CDR3: TGTGCCAGTAGTATAGCTGGGACTAGCGGAAGCTCCTACGAGCAGTACTTC. Translation gives CASSIAGTSGSSYEQYF.